This is a list of T cell receptor beta chains from one sample in a study of blood T cell repertoires in COVID-19. TCRdb's table, derived via immunoSEQ multiplex PCR, lists solely in-frame clones and lacks some. The sample holds 40,000 to 50,000 clones, around four fifths seen once. The sequenced material came from peripheral blood. The receptors come from a man in his fifties or sixties with active COVID-19. Both conserved end residues are part of each CDR3. A D gene is named only where the DNA matches it firmly. Clone size, where shown, is once, few, many, or a class for clones that have expanded.

TGTGCCAGCATAAGGACTAGCGGGAGGGCCGGCGGGGGCAATGAGCAGTTCTTC	CASIRTSGRAGGGNEQFF	NA	TRBV5-6	TRBJ2-1	18	TRBD2
TGCGCCAGCAGCCAAGTTATAGACTATGGCTACACCTTC	CASSQVIDYGYTF	NA	TRBV4-3	TRBJ1-2	13	NA
TGTGCCAGCAACCCGGACAGCCACGAGCAGTACTTC	CASNPDSHEQYF	once	TRBV28	TRBJ2-7	12	NA
TGTGCCAGCAGCTTAGCGGGACAGGGTGTCCGGGAGACCCAGTACTTC	CASSLAGQGVRETQYF	NA	TRBV7-2	TRBJ2-5	16	TRBD1
TGTGCCAGCAGCCAAGCCGGGACAGGGGCTGGGGAGCAGTACTTC	CASSQAGTGAGEQYF	few	TRBV4-2	TRBJ2-7	15	TRBD1
TGTGCCAGCAGCCCTAGGACAGGATTCTACGAGCAGTACTTC	CASSPRTGFYEQYF	NA	TRBV9	TRBJ2-7	14	TRBD1
TGTGCCAGCAGCCAGGCAGGGGGACAGGGGGCGCATAACTATGGCTACACCTTC	CASSQAGGQGAHNYGYTF	NA	TRBV5-4	TRBJ1-2	18	TRBD1
TGTGCCAGCAGCTCCCGACTCGAGCAGTACTTC	CASSSRLEQYF	NA	TRBV21-1	TRBJ2-7	11	NA
TGTGCCAGCAGCTTAAGTGGTATGTCGTACAGAGCCTACGAGCAGTACTTC	CASSLSGMSYRAYEQYF	medium-sized	TRBV7-2	TRBJ2-7	17	NA
TGTGCCAGCAGCCAAGTCGCCAGCTCCTACGAGCAGTACTTC	CASSQVASSYEQYF	few	TRBV4-2	TRBJ2-7	14	NA
TGCGCCAGCAGCCATTCAATGAACACTGAAGCTTTCTTT	CASSHSMNTEAFF	few	TRBV4-1	TRBJ1-1	13	NA
TGTGCCAGCACCTTGGGTCTTACCGGCAATGAGCAGTTCTTC	CASTLGLTGNEQFF	NA	TRBV5-6	TRBJ2-1	14	NA
TGTGCCACCAGTGAGCAGGGCAATGAGCAGTTCTTC	CATSEQGNEQFF	NA	TRBV24-1	TRBJ2-1	12	NA
TGTGCCGCGGGAGGGACCAGCACAGATACGCAGTATTTT	CAAGGTSTDTQYF	NA	TRBV12-3/TRBV12-4	TRBJ2-3	13	TRBD2
TGTGCCAGCAGTGATACAGGGGATAGTAGAGGCTACACCTTC	CASSDTGDSRGYTF	NA	TRBV6-1	TRBJ1-2	14	TRBD1
TGTGCCTGCCGGGACAGTAATTCACCCCTCCACTTT	CACRDSNSPLHF	NA	TRBV12-3/TRBV12-4	TRBJ1-6	12	TRBD1
TGTGCCAGCAGCCGGGGGACAGGGGTACAGCCCCAGCATTTT	CASSRGTGVQPQHF	NA	TRBV3-1/TRBV3-2	TRBJ1-5	14	TRBD1
TGTGCCAGCAGGCCCGCAGGGGTAGATACGCAGTATTTT	CASRPAGVDTQYF	NA	TRBV12-3/TRBV12-4	TRBJ2-3	13	NA
TGTGCCAGCAGTCCACAGGGGAGCAATCAGCCCCAGCATTTT	CASSPQGSNQPQHF	NA	TRBV6-6	TRBJ1-5	14	TRBD1
TGTGCCAGCAGCCACCCCACTAGCGGGGGGGCCACAGATACGCAGTATTTT	CASSHPTSGGATDTQYF	NA	TRBV7-2	TRBJ2-3	17	TRBD2
TGTGCCAGCAGCCATCTAAGTCGCGGGGAGCTGTTTTTT	CASSHLSRGELFF	NA	TRBV3-1/TRBV3-2	TRBJ2-2	13	NA
TGCGCCAGCAGCCCACAGACTAGCGGGGCGAGATACAATGAGCAGTTCTTC	CASSPQTSGARYNEQFF	NA	TRBV4-3	TRBJ2-1	17	TRBD2
TGTGCCAGCAAAACAGAATATAATTCACCCCTCCACTTT	CASKTEYNSPLHF	NA	TRBV27	TRBJ1-6	13	NA
TGCGCCAGCAGCCATGCTTCGGGACAGGGAGGCACTGAAGCTTTCTTT	CASSHASGQGGTEAFF	few	TRBV4-3	TRBJ1-1	16	TRBD1
TGTGCCAGCAGCACCCGGACAGGGGGCACTGAAGCTTTCTTT	CASSTRTGGTEAFF	NA	TRBV7-9	TRBJ1-1	14	TRBD1
TGTGCCAGTAGTATCCGGAACAGACACTCATTCACAGATACGCAGTATTTT	CASSIRNRHSFTDTQYF	few	TRBV19	TRBJ2-3	17	NA
TGCGCCAGCAGTATAAGTTGGGCGGGGAACTACGAGCAGTACTTC	CASSISWAGNYEQYF	NA	TRBV5-1	TRBJ2-7	15	NA
TGTGCCAGCAGCCTCGGTGCAGGGGTAGTAGCCTACGAGCAGTACTTC	CASSLGAGVVAYEQYF	NA	TRBV16	TRBJ2-7	16	NA
TGCGCCAGCAGCTTGGCCGGGGGCGGGAGTGCGACCGGGGAGCTGTTTTTT	CASSLAGGGSATGELFF	NA	TRBV5-1	TRBJ2-2	17	NA
TGTGCCAGCAGCCGGGGGACGTCGAGCGGGAGCTCCTACGAGCAGTACTTC	CASSRGTSSGSSYEQYF	once	TRBV7-2	TRBJ2-7	17	TRBD2
TGCAGCGTTGTAGGGCAGGGGAACACTGAAGCTTTCTTT	CSVVGQGNTEAFF	NA	TRBV29-1	TRBJ1-1	13	NA
TGTGCCAGCAGCTTAAACAGCCGCAATCAGCCCCAGCATTTT	CASSLNSRNQPQHF	NA	TRBV11-2	TRBJ1-5	14	NA
TGTGCCAGCAGCAGTGGGACAGGGCATACCAGGGGGCAGTACTTC	CASSSGTGHTRGQYF	NA	TRBV27	TRBJ2-7	15	TRBD1
TGTGCCAGCAGTGCAGGGGGCGTCGTAGCTTTCTTT	CASSAGGVVAFF	NA	TRBV2	TRBJ1-1	12	TRBD1
TGCAGCGCCCACAGTTACACTGAAGCTTTCTTT	CSAHSYTEAFF	NA	TRBV29-1	TRBJ1-1	11	NA
TGTGCCAGCAGCCAAGAGGGCAGGGGATACGAGCAGTACTTC	CASSQEGRGYEQYF	once	TRBV4-2	TRBJ2-7	14	NA
TGTGCCAGCACCAAGACAGGGAACACTGAAGCTTTCTTT	CASTKTGNTEAFF	once	TRBV27	TRBJ1-1	13	NA
TGTGCCAGCGGGACAGAAAACTACAATGAGCAGTTCTTC	CASGTENYNEQFF	NA	TRBV2	TRBJ2-1	13	TRBD1
TGTGCCACCAGCAGCCCGGGACAGGGATCGGATACGCAGTATTTT	CATSSPGQGSDTQYF	NA	TRBV15	TRBJ2-3	15	TRBD1
TGTGCCAGCAGCTTGTCGTACGGGTTGGGTGGAAACACCATATATTTT	CASSLSYGLGGNTIYF	NA	TRBV5-5	TRBJ1-3	16	NA
TGTGCCAGCAGCTTGGACAGGGACAAGCCCCAGCATTTT	CASSLDRDKPQHF	NA	TRBV5-4	TRBJ1-5	13	NA
TGTGCCAGCAGCTTAGGATGGGGGGGGAACACTGAAGCTTTCTTT	CASSLGWGGNTEAFF	NA	TRBV7-2	TRBJ1-1	15	NA
TGTGCCAGCAGTGATCCACCGGGGGAGGGCACAGATACGCAGTATTTT	CASSDPPGEGTDTQYF	NA	TRBV6-4	TRBJ2-3	16	NA
TGTGCCAGCAGCTCGGACAGGCTGAATCAGCCCCAGCATTTT	CASSSDRLNQPQHF	NA	TRBV5-5	TRBJ1-5	14	TRBD1
TGTGCCAGCAGTCGAGCGGAGGGAGCTTTCTTT	CASSRAEGAFF	NA	TRBV28	TRBJ1-1	11	NA
TGCGCCAGCAGCCCGACCCCAGAGGCCTACGAGCAGTACTTC	CASSPTPEAYEQYF	NA	TRBV5-1	TRBJ2-7	14	NA